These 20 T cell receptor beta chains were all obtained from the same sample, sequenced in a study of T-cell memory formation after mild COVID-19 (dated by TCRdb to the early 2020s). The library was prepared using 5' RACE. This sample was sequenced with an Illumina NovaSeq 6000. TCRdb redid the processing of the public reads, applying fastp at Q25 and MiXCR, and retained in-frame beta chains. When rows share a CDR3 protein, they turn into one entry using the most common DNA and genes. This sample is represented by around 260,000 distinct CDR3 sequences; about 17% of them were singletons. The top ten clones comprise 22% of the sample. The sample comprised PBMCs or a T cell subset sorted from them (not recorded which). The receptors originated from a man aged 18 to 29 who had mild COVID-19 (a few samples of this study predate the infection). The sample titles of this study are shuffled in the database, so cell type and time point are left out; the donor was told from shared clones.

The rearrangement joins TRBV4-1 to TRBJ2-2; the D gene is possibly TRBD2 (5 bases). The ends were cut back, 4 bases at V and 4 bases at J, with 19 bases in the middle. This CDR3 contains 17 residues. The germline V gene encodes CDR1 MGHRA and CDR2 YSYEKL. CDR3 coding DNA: TGCGCCAGCAGCCGCGAAGGCCTCGGGGTCGGCACCGGGGAGCTGTTTTTT. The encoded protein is CASSREGLGVGTGELFF.

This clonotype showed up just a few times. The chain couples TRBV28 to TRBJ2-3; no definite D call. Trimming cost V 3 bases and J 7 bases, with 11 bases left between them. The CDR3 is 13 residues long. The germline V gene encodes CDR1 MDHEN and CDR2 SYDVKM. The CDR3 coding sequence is TGTGCCAGCAGTTTTCCGGGTGTCTATACGCAGTATTTT. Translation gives CASSFPGVYTQYF.

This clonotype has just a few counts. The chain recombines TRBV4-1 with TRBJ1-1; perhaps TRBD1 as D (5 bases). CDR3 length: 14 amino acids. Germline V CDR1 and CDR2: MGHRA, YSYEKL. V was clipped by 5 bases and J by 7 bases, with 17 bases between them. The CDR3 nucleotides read TGCGCCAGCAGCAGGGGAGACGGGAGGGATGAAGCTTTCTTT. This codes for CASSRGDGRDEAFF.

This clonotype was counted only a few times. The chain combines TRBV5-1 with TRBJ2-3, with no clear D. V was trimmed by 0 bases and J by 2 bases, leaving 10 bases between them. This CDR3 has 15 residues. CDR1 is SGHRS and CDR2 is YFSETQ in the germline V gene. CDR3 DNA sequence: TGCGCCAGCAGCTTGGCCATAGGGTACACAGATACGCAGTATTTT. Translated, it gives CASSLAIGYTDTQYF.

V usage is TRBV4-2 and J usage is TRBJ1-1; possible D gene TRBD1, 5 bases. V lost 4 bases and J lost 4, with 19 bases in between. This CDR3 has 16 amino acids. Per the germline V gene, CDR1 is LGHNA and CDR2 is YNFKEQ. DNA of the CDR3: TGTGCCAGCAGCCCACCCCTCGGGGGACTCGCCACTGAAGCTTTCTTT. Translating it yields CASSPPLGGLATEAFF.

CDR3 protein: CASTQLGVGDEQYF. The CDR3 nucleotides read TGTGCCAGCACCCAGCTGGGGGTGGGTGACGAGCAGTACTTC. The gene calls are TRBV7-2 and TRBJ2-7; D is perhaps TRBD1 or TRBD2 (5 bases each). V gave up 7 bases and J gave up 5 bases, with 18 bases separating them. CDR3 length equals 14 residues. CDR1 and CDR2 (germline): SGHTA, FQGNSA.

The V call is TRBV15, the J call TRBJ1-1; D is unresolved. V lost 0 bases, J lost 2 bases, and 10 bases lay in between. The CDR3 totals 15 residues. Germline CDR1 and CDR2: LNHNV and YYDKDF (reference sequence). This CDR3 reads CATSRETTENTEAFF. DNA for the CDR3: TGTGCCACCAGCAGAGAAACAACAGAAAACACTGAAGCTTTCTTT.

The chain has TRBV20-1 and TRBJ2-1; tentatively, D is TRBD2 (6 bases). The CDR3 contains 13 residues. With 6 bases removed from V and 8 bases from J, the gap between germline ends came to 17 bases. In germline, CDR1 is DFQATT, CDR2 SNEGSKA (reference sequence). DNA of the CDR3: TGCAGTGCCGCCGGGACTGGAGCCGATGAGCAGTTCTTC. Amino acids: CSAAGTGADEQFF.

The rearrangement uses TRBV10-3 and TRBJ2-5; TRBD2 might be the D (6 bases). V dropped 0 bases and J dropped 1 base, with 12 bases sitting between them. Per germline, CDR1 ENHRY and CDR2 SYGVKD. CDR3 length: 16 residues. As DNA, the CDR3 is TGTGCCATCAGTGAGTCTCCCGGACTATCCCAAGAGACCCAGTACTTC. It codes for CAISESPGLSQETQYF.

The CDR3 DNA follows: TGTGCCAGCAGCGCCATGGGGGGACATGAGCAGTTCTTC. It encodes CASSAMGGHEQFF. The gene calls are TRBV7-9 and TRBJ2-1; D possibly corresponds to TRBD2 (6 bases). CDR1 and CDR2 (germline): SEHNR, FQNEAQ (reference sequence). This CDR3 contains 13 residues. V lost 5 bases and J lost 8, with 13 bases in between. The full variable domain, completed using reference TRBV7-9 and TRBJ2-1, is DTGVSQNPRHKITKRGQNVTFRCDPISEHNRLYWYRQTLGQGPEFLTYFQNEAQLEKSRLLSDRFSAERPKGSFSTLEIQRTEQGDSAMYLCASSAMGGHEQFFGPGTRLTVL.

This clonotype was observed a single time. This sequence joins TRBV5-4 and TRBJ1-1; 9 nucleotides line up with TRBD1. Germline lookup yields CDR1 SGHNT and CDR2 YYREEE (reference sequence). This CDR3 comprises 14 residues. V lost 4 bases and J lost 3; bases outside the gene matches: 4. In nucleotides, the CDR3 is TGTGCCAGCAGCGGCGGACAGGGGTACACTGAAGCTTTCTTT. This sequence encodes CASSGGQGYTEAFF.

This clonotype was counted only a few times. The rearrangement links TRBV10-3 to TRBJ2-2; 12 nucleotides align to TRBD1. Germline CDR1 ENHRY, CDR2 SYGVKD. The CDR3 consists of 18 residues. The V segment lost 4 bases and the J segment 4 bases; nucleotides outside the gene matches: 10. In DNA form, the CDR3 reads TGTGCCATCAGTGGGCCGGGACAGGGGGCTATTGCCACCGGGGAGCTGTTTTTT. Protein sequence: CAISGPGQGAIATGELFF.

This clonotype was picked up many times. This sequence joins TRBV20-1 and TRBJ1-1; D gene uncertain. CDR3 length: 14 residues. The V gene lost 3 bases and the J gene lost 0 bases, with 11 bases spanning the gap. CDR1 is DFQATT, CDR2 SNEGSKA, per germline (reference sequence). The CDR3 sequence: CSASPGYMNTEAFF. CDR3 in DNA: TGCAGTGCTAGTCCCGGCTACATGAACACTGAAGCTTTCTTT.

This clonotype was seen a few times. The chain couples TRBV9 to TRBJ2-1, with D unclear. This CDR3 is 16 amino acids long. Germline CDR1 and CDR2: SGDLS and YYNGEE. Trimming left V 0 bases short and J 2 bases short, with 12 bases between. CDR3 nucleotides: TGTGCCAGCAGCGTAGGGGTTTCTGCTACCTACAATGAGCAGTTCTTC. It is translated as CASSVGVSATYNEQFF.

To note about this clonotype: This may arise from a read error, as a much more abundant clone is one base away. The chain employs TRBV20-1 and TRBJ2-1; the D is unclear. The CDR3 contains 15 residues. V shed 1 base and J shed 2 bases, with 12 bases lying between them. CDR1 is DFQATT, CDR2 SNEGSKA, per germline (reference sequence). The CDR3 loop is CSARGSRKAYNEQFF. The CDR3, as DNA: TGCAGTGCTAGAGGGTCTCGGAAGGCCTACAATGAGCAGTTCTTC.

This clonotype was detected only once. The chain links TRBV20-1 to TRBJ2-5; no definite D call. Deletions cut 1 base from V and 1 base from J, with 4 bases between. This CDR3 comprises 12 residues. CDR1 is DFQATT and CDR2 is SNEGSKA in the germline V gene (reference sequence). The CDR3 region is CSARGIQETQYF. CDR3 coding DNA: TGCAGTGCTAGAGGCATCCAAGAGACCCAGTACTTC.

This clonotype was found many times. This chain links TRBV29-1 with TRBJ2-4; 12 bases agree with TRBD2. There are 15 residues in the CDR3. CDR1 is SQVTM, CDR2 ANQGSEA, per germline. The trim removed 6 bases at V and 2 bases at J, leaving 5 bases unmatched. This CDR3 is CSVQGLAGSKNIQYF. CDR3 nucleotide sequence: TGCAGCGTGCAAGGACTAGCGGGGTCCAAAAACATTCAGTACTTC.

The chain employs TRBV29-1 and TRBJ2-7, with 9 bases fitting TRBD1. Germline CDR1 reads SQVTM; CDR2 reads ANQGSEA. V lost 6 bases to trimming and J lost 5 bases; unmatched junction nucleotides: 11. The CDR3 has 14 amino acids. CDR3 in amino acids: CSVLDRGTGHEQYF. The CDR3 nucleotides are TGCAGCGTCCTCGACAGGGGGACAGGCCACGAGCAGTACTTC.

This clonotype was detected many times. The CDR3 DNA follows: TGTGCCAGTGGGACTAGCTTCTACCAAGAGACCCAGTACTTC. It translates to CASGTSFYQETQYF. The rearrangement joins TRBV19 to TRBJ2-5; 9 bases map to TRBD2. Germline trimming cut 8 bases from V and 0 bases from J; bases unmatched to any gene: 4. Germline CDR1 and CDR2: LNHDA and SQIVND (reference sequence). The CDR3 extends over 14 amino acids.

Written as DNA, the CDR3 is TGCGCCAGCAGCTTGGGCCCTCAGTGGGTAGGGTTAGGCAATCAGCCCCAGCATTTT. This encodes CASSLGPQWVGLGNQPQHF. V gene TRBV5-1 combines with J gene TRBJ1-5; D is undetermined. Trimming cost V 0 bases and J 2 bases, with 21 bases left between them. Per germline, CDR1 SGHRS and CDR2 YFSETQ. CDR3 length: 19 amino acids. The variable domain in full, completed from reference TRBV5-1 and TRBJ1-5, reads KAGVTQTPRYLIKTRGQQVTLSCSPISGHRSVSWYQQTPGQGLQFLFEYFSETQRNKGNFPGRFSGRQFSNSRSEMNVSTLELGDSALYLCASSLGPQWVGLGNQPQHFGDGTRLSIL.